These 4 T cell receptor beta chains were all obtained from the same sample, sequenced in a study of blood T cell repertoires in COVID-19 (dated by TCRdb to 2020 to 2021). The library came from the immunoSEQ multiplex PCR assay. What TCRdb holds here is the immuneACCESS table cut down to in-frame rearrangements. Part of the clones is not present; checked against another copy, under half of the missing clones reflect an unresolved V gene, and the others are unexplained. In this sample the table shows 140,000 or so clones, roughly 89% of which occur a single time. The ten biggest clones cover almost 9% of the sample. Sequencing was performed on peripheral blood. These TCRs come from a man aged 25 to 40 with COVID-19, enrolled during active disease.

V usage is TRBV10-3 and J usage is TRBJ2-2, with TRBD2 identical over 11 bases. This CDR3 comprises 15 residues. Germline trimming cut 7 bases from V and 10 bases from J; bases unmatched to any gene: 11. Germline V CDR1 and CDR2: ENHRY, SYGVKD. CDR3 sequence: CAINRDLAGGVELFF. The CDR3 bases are TGTGCCATCAACCGAGATCTAGCGGGAGGTGTGGAGCTGTTTTTT.

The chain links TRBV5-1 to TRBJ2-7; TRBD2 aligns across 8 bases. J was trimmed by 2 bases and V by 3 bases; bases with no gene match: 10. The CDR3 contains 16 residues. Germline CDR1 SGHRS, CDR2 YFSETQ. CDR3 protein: CASSSGTGLGAYEQYF. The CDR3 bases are TGCGCCAGCAGCTCCGGGACGGGACTAGGAGCCTACGAGCAGTACTTC.

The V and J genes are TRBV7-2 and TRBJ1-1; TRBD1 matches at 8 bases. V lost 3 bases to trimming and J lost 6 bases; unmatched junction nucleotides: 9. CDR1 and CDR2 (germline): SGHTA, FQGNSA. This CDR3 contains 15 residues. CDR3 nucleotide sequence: TGTGCCAGCAGCTTCTGGACAGGGAGCCTGGCTGAAGCTTTCTTT. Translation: CASSFWTGSLAEAFF.

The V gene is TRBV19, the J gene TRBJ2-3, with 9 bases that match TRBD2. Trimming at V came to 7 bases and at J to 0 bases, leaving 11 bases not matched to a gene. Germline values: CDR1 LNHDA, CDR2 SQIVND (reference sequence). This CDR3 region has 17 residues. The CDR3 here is CASKALAGRTSTDTQYF. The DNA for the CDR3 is TGTGCCAGTAAGGCTCTAGCGGGACGTACGAGCACAGATACGCAGTATTTT.